This T cell receptor (beta chain) was observed in a study of cytomegalovirus exposure and HLA in healthy donors. Germline assignment: CDR1 SQVTM and CDR2 ANQGSEA. This CDR3 has 14 residues. Trimming left V 3 bases short and J 4 bases short, with 15 bases between. The PCR employed 60 Vbeta primers together with 13 Jbeta primers. This table comes from immunoSEQ multiplex PCR, and its TCRdb copy is limited to in-frame clones, with some not included. Of roughly 150,000 clones listed, about four fifths were seen once; the top ten hold 4.8%. The sequence came from a man aged 30 to 39 in good health. The chain couples TRBV29-1 to TRBJ1-2; D possibly corresponds to TRBD1 (6 bases). The sequencing sample was made of PBMCs. The CDR3 sequence: CSVESQGYGYGYTF. In DNA, the CDR3 is TGCAGCGTTGAGTCACAGGGATATGGCTATGGCTACACCTTC. Together with reference TRBV29-1 and TRBJ1-2, the CDR3 gives the full variable domain: SAVISQKPSRDICQRGTSLTIQCQVDSQVTMMFWYRQQPGQSLTLIATANQGSEATYESGFVIDKFPISRPNLTFSTLTVSNMSPEDSSIYLCSVESQGYGYGYTFGSGTRLTVV.